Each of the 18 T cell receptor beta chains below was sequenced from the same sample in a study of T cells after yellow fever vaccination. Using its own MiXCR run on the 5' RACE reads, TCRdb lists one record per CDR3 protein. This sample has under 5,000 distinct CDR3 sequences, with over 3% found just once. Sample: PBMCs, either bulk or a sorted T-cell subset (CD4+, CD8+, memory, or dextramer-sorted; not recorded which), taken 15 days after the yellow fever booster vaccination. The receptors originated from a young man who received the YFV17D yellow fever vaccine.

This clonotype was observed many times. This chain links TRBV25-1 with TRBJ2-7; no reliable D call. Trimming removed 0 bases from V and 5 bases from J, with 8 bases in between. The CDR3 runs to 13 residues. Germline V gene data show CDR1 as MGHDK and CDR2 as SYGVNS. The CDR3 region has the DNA TGTGCCAGCAGTGAATATGGGCAAGACGAGCAGTACTTC. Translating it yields CASSEYGQDEQYF.

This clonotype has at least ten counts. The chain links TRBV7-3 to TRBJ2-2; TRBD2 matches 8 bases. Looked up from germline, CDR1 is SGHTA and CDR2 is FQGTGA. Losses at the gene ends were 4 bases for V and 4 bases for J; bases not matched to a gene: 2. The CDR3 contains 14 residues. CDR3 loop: CASSSTSATGELFF. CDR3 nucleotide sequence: TGTGCCAGCAGCTCGACTAGCGCCACCGGGGAGCTGTTTTTT.

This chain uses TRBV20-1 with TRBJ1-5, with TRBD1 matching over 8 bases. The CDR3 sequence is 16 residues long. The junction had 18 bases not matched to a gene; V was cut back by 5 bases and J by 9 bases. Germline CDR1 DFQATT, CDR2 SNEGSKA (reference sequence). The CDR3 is CSAWGQAACLGWPQHF. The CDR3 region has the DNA TGCAGTGCTTGGGGACAGGCGGCGTGTTTGGGTTGGCCCCAGCATTTT.

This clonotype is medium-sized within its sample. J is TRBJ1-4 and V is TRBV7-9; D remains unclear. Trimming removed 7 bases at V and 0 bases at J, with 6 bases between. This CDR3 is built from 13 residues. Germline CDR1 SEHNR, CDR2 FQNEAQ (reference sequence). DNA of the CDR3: TGTGCCAGCACTCTCGCAACTAATGAAAAACTGTTTTTT. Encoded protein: CASTLATNEKLFF.

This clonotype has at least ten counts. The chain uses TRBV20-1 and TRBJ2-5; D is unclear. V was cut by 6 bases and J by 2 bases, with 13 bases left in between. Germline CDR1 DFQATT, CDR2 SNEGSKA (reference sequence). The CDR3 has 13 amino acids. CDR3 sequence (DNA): TGCAGTGCAAGGTTCAGGCATCAAGAGACCCAGTACTTC. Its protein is CSARFRHQETQYF.

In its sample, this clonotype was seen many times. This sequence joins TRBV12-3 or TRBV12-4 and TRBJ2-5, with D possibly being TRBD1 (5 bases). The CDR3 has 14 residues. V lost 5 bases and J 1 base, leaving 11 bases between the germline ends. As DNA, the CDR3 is TGTGCCAGCAGTGTCATAGGGGTCCAAGAGACCCAGTACTTC. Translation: CASSVIGVQETQYF.

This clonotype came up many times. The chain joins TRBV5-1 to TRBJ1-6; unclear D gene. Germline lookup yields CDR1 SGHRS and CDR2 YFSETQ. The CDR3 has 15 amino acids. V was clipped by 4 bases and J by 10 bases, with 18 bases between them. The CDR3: CASSPNVQRLSPLHF. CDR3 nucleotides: TGCGCCAGCAGCCCGAACGTTCAACGCCTGTCACCCCTCCACTTT.

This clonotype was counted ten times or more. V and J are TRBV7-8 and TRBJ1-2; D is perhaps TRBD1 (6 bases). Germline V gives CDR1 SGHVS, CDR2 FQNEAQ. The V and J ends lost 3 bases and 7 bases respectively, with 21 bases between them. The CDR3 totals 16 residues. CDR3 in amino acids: CASSLGWEGGPAGYTF. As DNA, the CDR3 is TGTGCCAGCAGCTTGGGATGGGAGGGGGGGCCTGCTGGCTACACCTTC.

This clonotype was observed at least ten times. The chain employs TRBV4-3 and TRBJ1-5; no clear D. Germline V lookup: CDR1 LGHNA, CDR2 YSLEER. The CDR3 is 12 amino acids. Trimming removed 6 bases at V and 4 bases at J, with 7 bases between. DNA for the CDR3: TGCGCCAGCAGGCCGAATAATCAGCCCCAGCATTTT. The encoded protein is CASRPNNQPQHF.

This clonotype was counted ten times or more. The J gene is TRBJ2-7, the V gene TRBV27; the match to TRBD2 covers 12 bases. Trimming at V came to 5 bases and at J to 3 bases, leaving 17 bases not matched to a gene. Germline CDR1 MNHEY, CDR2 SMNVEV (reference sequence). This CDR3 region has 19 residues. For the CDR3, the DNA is TGTGCCAGCAGTCTGGGACCGGGAGGACTAGCGGGACCCGTCTACGAGCAGTACTTC. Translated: CASSLGPGGLAGPVYEQYF.

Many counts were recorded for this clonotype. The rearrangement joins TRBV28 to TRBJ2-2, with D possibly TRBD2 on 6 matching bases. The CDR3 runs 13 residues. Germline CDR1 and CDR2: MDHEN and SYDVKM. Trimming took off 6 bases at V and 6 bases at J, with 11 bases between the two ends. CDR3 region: CASSRGLSGELFF. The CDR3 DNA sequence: TGTGCCAGCAGCCGGGGACTTTCCGGGGAGCTGTTTTTT.

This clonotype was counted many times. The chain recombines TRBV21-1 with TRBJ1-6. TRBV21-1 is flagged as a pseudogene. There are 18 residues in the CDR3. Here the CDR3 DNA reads TGTGCCAGCAGCAAAGGAGGCCGACCGAACTCCTATAATTCACCCCTCCACTTT. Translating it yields CASSKGGRPNSYNSPLHF.

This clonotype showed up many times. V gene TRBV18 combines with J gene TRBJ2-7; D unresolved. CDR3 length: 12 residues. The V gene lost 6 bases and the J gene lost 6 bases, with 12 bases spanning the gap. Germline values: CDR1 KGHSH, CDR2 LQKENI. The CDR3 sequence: CASSERSSEQYF. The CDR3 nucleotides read TGTGCCAGCTCTGAACGGTCGAGCGAGCAGTACTTC.

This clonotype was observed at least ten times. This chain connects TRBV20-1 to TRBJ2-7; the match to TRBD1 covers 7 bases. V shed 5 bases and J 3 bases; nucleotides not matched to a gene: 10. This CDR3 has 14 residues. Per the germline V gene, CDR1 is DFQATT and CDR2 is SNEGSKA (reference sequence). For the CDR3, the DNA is TGCAGTGCTGCACCCGGGACAGTGGGCTACGAGCAGTACTTC. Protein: CSAAPGTVGYEQYF.

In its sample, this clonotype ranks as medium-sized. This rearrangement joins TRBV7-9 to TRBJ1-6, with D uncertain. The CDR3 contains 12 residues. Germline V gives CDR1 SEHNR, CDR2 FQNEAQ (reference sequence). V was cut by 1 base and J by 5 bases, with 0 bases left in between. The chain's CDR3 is CASSLDNSPLHF. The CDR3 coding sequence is TGTGCCAGCAGCTTAGATAATTCACCCCTCCACTTT.

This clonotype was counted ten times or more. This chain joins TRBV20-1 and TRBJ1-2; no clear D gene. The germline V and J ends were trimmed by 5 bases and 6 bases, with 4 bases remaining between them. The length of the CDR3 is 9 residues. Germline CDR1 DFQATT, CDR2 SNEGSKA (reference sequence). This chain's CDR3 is CSAYDGYTF. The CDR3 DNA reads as TGCAGTGCTTATGATGGCTACACCTTC.

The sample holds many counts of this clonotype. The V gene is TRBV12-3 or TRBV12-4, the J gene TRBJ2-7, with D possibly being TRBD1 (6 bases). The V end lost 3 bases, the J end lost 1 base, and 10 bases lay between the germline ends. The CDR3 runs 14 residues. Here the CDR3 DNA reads TGTGCCAGCAGTTTCAGGGGACGGTCCTACGAGCAGTACTTC. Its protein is CASSFRGRSYEQYF.

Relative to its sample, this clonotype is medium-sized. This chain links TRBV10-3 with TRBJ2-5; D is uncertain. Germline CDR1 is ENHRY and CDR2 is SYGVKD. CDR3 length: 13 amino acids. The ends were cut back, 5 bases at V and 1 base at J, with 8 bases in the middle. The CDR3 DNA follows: TGTGCCATCAGTTCAGGAATCCAAGAGACCCAGTACTTC. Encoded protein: CAISSGIQETQYF.